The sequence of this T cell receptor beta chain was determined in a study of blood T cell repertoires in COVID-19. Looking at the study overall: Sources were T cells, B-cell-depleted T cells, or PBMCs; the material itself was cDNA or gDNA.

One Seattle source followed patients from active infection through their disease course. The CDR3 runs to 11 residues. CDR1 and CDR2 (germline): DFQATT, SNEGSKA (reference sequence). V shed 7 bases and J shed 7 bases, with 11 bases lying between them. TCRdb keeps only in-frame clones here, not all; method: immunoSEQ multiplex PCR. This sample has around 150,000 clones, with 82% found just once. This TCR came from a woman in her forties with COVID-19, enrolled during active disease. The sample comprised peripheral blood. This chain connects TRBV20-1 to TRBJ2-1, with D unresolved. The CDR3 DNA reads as TGCAGTGTTAAAAGCTGGAATGAGCAGTTCTTC. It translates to CSVKSWNEQFF.